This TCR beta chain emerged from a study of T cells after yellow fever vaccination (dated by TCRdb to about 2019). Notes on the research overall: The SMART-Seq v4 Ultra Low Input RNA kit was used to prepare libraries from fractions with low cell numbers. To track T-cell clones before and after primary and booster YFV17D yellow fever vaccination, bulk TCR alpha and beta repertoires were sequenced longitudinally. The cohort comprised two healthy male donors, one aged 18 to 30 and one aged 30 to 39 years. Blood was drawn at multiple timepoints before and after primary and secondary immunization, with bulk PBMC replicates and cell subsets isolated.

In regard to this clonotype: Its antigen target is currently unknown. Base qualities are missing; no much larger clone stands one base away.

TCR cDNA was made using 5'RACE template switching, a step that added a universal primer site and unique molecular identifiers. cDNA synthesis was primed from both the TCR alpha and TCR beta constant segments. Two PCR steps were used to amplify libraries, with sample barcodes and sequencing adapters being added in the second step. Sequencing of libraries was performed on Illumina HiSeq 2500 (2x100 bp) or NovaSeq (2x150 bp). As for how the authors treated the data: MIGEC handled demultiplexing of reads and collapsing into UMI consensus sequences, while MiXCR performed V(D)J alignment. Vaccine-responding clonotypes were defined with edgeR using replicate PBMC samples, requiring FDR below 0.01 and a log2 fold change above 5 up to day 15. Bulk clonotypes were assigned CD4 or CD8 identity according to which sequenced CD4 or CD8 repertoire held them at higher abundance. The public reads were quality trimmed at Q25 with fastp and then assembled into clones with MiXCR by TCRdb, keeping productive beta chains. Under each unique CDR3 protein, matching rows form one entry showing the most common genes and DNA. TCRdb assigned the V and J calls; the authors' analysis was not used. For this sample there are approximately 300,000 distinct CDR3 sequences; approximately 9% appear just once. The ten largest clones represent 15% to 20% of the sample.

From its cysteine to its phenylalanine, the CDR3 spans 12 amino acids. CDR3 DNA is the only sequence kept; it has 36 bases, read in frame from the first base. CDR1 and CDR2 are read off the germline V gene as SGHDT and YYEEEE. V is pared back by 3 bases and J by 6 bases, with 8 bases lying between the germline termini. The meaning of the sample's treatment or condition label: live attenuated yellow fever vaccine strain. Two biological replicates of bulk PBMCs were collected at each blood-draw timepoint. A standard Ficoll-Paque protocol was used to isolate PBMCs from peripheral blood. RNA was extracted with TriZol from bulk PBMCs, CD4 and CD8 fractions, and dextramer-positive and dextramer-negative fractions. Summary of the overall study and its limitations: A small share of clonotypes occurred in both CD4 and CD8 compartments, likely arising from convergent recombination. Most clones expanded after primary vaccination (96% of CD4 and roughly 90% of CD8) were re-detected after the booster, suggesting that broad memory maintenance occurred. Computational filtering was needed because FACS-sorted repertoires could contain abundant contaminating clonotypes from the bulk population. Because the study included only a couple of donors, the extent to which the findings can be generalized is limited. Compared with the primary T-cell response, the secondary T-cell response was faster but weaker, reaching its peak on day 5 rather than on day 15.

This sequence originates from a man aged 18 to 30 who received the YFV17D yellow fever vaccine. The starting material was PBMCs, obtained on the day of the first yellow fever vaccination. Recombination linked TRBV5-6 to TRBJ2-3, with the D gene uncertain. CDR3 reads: CASSSTRDTQYF. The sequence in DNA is TGTGCCAGCAGCTCAACACGGGATACGCAGTATTTT.